The 23 T cell receptor beta chains given below trace back to one sample, sequenced in a study of radiotherapy plus CTLA-4 blockade in lung cancer. The assay was immunoSEQ multiplex PCR, and TCRdb's table has in-frame clones only and misses some. Of some 110,000 clones detected, more than 70% appear once; the ten largest clones hold under 3%. Here the sequenced sample was peripheral blood, taken from a patient treated with radiotherapy plus ipilimumab. The receptors were gathered from a human donor with non-small cell lung cancer that progressed on radiotherapy plus ipilimumab. Some clones in this sample may be carry-over from other donors' samples.

The chain couples TRBV2 to TRBJ2-3; 7 bases are a match to TRBD1. This CDR3 region has 16 residues. CDR1 and CDR2 (germline): SNHLY, FYNNEI. Unmatched junction bases numbered 6, after V lost 3 bases and J lost 0 bases. The DNA for the CDR3 is TGTGCCAGCAGTGACCGGACAGGTCAAAGCACAGATACGCAGTATTTT. Its protein product is CASSDRTGQSTDTQYF.

The rearrangement links TRBV4-2 to TRBJ2-1; a possible D gene is TRBD1 (5 bases). The CDR3 spans 19 residues. V lost 0 bases and J 0 bases, leaving 18 bases between the germline ends. CDR1 is LGHNA and CDR2 is YNFKEQ in the germline V gene. The CDR3 nucleotides read TGTGCCAGCAGCCAAGATCCTTGGAGTCTGGGGCTCTCCTACAATGAGCAGTTCTTC. Its protein product is CASSQDPWSLGLSYNEQFF.

This chain connects TRBV6-5 to TRBJ1-5; D gene ambiguous. The CDR3 has 13 amino acids. Germline CDR1 MNHEY, CDR2 SVGAGI. V was cut by 2 bases and J by 6 bases, with 8 bases left in between. CDR3 sequence: CASSYRETQPQHF. CDR3 coding DNA: TGTGCCAGCAGTTACAGGGAGACTCAGCCCCAGCATTTT.

This chain links TRBV7-5 with TRBJ2-7; whether TRBD1, the table's D call, matches the DNA was not checked. TRBV7-5 is a documented pseudogene. This CDR3 is 16 amino acids long. CDR3 nucleotide sequence: TGTGCCAGAAGCTTGCGGGTCCGGGACAGGAGGGGGGAGCAGTACTTC. Translation gives CARSLRVRDRRGEQYF.

The chain employs TRBV2 and TRBJ2-7; unclear D gene. V was trimmed by 8 bases and J by 2 bases, leaving 7 bases between them. The CDR3 contains 11 residues. Germline V gene sequence: CDR1 SNHLY, CDR2 FYNNEI. The CDR3 sequence: CASGVAYEQYF. The CDR3 coding sequence is TGTGCCAGCGGGGTAGCCTACGAGCAGTACTTC.

This chain uses TRBV13 with TRBJ1-2; tentatively, D is TRBD1 (5 bases). Trimming pared 10 bases from V and 5 bases from J, leaving 20 bases between. This CDR3 is 14 amino acids long. Germline CDR1 PRHDT, CDR2 FYEKMQ (reference sequence). CDR3: CATPSGVNGYGYTF. In DNA form, the CDR3 reads TGTGCCACCCCCTCGGGGGTTAATGGATATGGCTACACCTTC. The variable domain in full, with the rest retrieved from reference TRBV13 and TRBJ1-2, is AAGVIQSPRHLIKEKRETATLKCYPIPRHDTVYWYQQGPGQDPQFLISFYEKMQSDKGSIPDRFSAQQFSDYHSELNMSSLELGDSALYFCATPSGVNGYGYTFGSGTRLTVV.

This clone appeared a single time. DNA for the CDR3: TGTGCCTGGAGTCCGGGACGGAGGGAGACCCAGTACTTC. Translated, it gives CAWSPGRRETQYF. The chain links TRBV30 to TRBJ2-5; either TRBD1 or TRBD2 may supply D (5 bases each). The CDR3 contains 13 residues. Germline V gives CDR1 GTSNPN, CDR2 SVGIG (reference sequence). The ends were cut back, 2 bases at V and 5 bases at J, with 12 bases in the middle.

This chain joins TRBV5-1 and TRBJ2-3; 12 nucleotides match TRBD2. The CDR3 contains 18 residues. CDR1 and CDR2 (germline): SGHRS, YFSETQ. Trimming took 0 bases from V and 0 from J; bases not matched to a gene: 5. CDR3 DNA: TGCGCCAGCAGCTTGGGACTAGCGGGGGTAGAGAGCACAGATACGCAGTATTTT. Amino acids: CASSLGLAGVESTDTQYF.

This clone was counted between two and nine times. The chain carries TRBV7-3 and TRBJ1-2; 7 bases are shared with TRBD1. The germline V gene encodes CDR1 SGHTA and CDR2 FQGTGA. The V and J ends lost 3 bases and 8 bases, in that order; junction bases with no gene match: 6. The CDR3 spans 13 residues. This chain's CDR3 is CASSLTDRVGYTF. CDR3 coding DNA: TGTGCCAGCAGCTTGACCGACAGGGTGGGCTACACCTTC.

This clone showed up just once. The chain employs TRBV6-1 and TRBJ1-2, with D possibly TRBD1 on 6 matching bases. The V end was cut by 4 bases, the J end by 4 bases, with 13 bases between. Per germline, CDR1 MNHNS and CDR2 SASEGT. The CDR3 extends over 14 amino acids. CDR3 sequence: CASSGQATIYGYTF. DNA of the CDR3: TGTGCCAGCAGTGGACAGGCTACGATCTATGGCTACACCTTC.

This rearrangement joins TRBV7-9 to TRBJ2-1; TRBD1 matches 10 bases. This CDR3 contains 15 residues. CDR1 SEHNR and CDR2 FQNEAQ come from the germline V gene (reference sequence). The junction had 11 bases not matched to a gene; V was cut back by 8 bases and J by 7 bases. CDR3 DNA sequence: TGTGCCAGCGACTCCGGGACAGGGGTATGGAATGAGCAGTTCTTC. This sequence encodes CASDSGTGVWNEQFF. The entire variable domain, with the rest obtained from reference TRBV7-9 and TRBJ2-1, is as follows: DTGVSQNPRHKITKRGQNVTFRCDPISEHNRLYWYRQTLGQGPEFLTYFQNEAQLEKSRLLSDRFSAERPKGSFSTLEIQRTEQGDSAMYLCASDSGTGVWNEQFFGPGTRLTVL.

The chain combines TRBV30 with TRBJ2-4; no reliable D call. The germline V gene encodes CDR1 GTSNPN and CDR2 SVGIG (reference sequence). V lost 0 bases to trimming and J lost 3 bases, with 6 bases between them. The CDR3 has 13 residues. The CDR3 DNA reads TGTGCCTGGAGTGTGGGAAGCAAAAACATTCAGTACTTC. Protein product: CAWSVGSKNIQYF. The full variable domain, rest sourced from reference TRBV30 and TRBJ2-4, is SQTIHQWPATLVQPVGSPLSLECTVEGTSNPNLYWYRQAAGRGLQLLFYSVGIGQISSEVPQNLSASRPQDRQFILSSKKLLLSDSGFYLCAWSVGSKNIQYFGAGTRLSVL.

This clone is a singleton in its sample. The CDR3 region is CASSPRSGVDTEAFF. The CDR3 nucleotides are TGTGCCAGCTCACCACGATCAGGGGTGGACACTGAAGCTTTCTTT. The J gene is TRBJ1-1, the V gene TRBV18; TRBD1 is a possible D gene (6 bases). The CDR3 extends over 15 amino acids. Germline V CDR1 and CDR2: KGHSH, LQKENI. V was cut by 1 base and J by 3 bases, with 12 bases left in between.

This chain links TRBV12-5 with TRBJ2-2; 8 bases match TRBD1. Germline CDR1 is LGHNT and CDR2 is FRNRAP. Trimming took 6 bases from V and 6 from J; bases not matched to a gene: 18. CDR3 length equals 18 residues. This CDR3 reads CASGFLGPGQGISGELFF. Here the CDR3 DNA reads TGTGCTAGTGGCTTTTTGGGCCCAGGACAGGGAATCTCCGGGGAGCTGTTTTTT. Full variable domain (rest looked up from reference TRBV12-5 and TRBJ2-2): DARVTQTPRHKVTEMGQEVTMRCQPILGHNTVFWYRQTMMQGLELLAYFRNRAPLDDSGMPKDRFSAEMPDATLATLKIQPSEPRDSAVYFCASGFLGPGQGISGELFFGEGSRLTVL.

The chain carries TRBV7-9 and TRBJ1-5; 7 bases agree with TRBD1. The CDR3 has 14 residues. The V segment lost 3 bases and the J segment 5 bases; nucleotides outside the gene matches: 4. Germline V gene sequence: CDR1 SEHNR, CDR2 FQNEAQ (reference sequence). The CDR3 region is CASSLGTDYQPQHF. In nucleotides, the CDR3 is TGTGCCAGCAGCTTGGGGACAGACTATCAGCCCCAGCATTTT.

The chain is built from TRBV7-2 and TRBJ1-3, with a weak D call TRBD1 (5 bases). Germline loops: CDR1 SGHTA, CDR2 FQGNSA. The CDR3 length is 16 residues. V lost 6 bases and J 0 bases, leaving 15 bases between the germline ends. The CDR3 region is CASSLSQGYSGNTIYF. The CDR3 nucleotides are TGTGCCAGCAGTTTGTCCCAGGGATACTCTGGAAACACCATATATTTT. Together with reference TRBV7-2 and TRBJ1-3, the CDR3 gives the full variable domain: GAGVSQSPSNKVTEKGKDVELRCDPISGHTALYWYRQSLGQGLEFLIYFQGNSAPDKSGLPSDRFSAERTGGSVSTLTIQRTQQEDSAVYLCASSLSQGYSGNTIYFGEGSWLTVV.

The J gene is TRBJ2-7, the V gene TRBV29-1; no clear D. The CDR3 contains 12 residues. Germline CDR1 and CDR2: SQVTM and ANQGSEA. Trimming removed 6 bases at V and 3 bases at J, with 12 bases between. In DNA form, the CDR3 reads TGCAGCGTCACGACACCGGACTACGAGCAGTACTTC. This gives the protein CSVTTPDYEQYF.

The chain uses TRBV11-1 and TRBJ2-5; D unclear. The DNA end is more similar to TRBJ2-7, so the J call may be wrong. Germline CDR1 and CDR2: SGHAT and FQDESV (reference sequence). There are 16 residues in the CDR3. The CDR3 region is CASSLSLATSSYEQYF. CDR3 sequence (DNA): TGTGCCAGCAGCTTATCGCTCGCAACGAGCTCCTACGAGCAGTACTTC.

The genes are TRBV5-1 and TRBJ2-1; D remains ambiguous. Germline CDR1 reads SGHRS; CDR2 reads YFSETQ. Between the trimmed V and J ends, which lost 2 bases and 2 bases, there was a span of 8 bases. There are 14 residues in the CDR3. Here the CDR3 reads CASSFGKPYNEQFF. The CDR3, as DNA: TGCGCCAGCAGCTTTGGAAAACCCTACAATGAGCAGTTCTTC.

The CDR3, as DNA: TGTGCCAGCAGCTTGTTCGGGACAGGGAATGGCTACACCTTC. Residues: CASSLFGTGNGYTF. The V gene is TRBV5-5, the J gene TRBJ1-2, with 9 bases that match TRBD1. The CDR3 totals 14 residues. V shed 1 base and J 6 bases; nucleotides not matched to a gene: 4. Germline values: CDR1 SGHKS, CDR2 YYEKEE (reference sequence).

The chain links TRBV13 to TRBJ2-6; D is unresolved. In germline, CDR1 is PRHDT, CDR2 FYEKMQ (reference sequence). This CDR3 spans 19 amino acids. The V gene lost 0 bases and the J gene lost 0 bases, with 15 bases spanning the gap. For the CDR3, the DNA is TGTGCCAGCAGCTTAGGCCCTACAGACATATACTCTGGGGCCAACGTCCTGACTTTC. Translated: CASSLGPTDIYSGANVLTF.

This chain connects TRBV7-3 to TRBJ1-4; 10 nucleotides agree with TRBD1. CDR1 is SGHTA, CDR2 FQGTGA, per germline. V lost 2 bases and J lost 8; bases outside the gene matches: 2. The CDR3 is 14 residues long. CDR3 sequence (DNA): TGTGCCAGCAGCTTATCGGGACAGGGGGAAAAACTGTTTTTT. Its protein is CASSLSGQGEKLFF.

J is TRBJ2-7 and V is TRBV20-1; D uncertain. Germline V gene sequence: CDR1 DFQATT, CDR2 SNEGSKA (reference sequence). This CDR3 comprises 11 residues. The V end was cut by 5 bases, the J end by 4 bases, with 9 bases between. This chain's CDR3 is CSAPWQYEQYF. CDR3 bases: TGCAGTGCTCCATGGCAATACGAGCAGTACTTC.